This TCR beta chain was recovered during a study of OX40 agonist ivuxolimab in advanced cancers. General study results and limits: CD4+ and CD8+ T cells in blood underwent clonal expansion by week 6 at 0.1 to 3.0 mg/kg.

The V gene lost 3 bases and the J gene lost 5 bases, with 16 bases spanning the gap. Germline-derived CDR1 and CDR2 are GTSNPN and SVGIG (reference sequence). The CDR3 covers 14 residues. On this clone itself: Its specificity is unknown.

The protocol was immunoSEQ multiplex PCR, while the TCRdb copy is restricted to in-frame clones and leaves out a portion. This sample yields some 46,000 clones, of which about 83% are seen a single time; 11% to 15% belongs to the top ten. J is TRBJ1-1 and V is TRBV30; D is unresolved. The origin of this receptor is an adult with an advanced solid tumor such as melanoma, head and neck, liver or kidney cancer. The sequencing used CD4+ or CD8+ T cells sorted from blood, collected in a trial of the OX40 agonist ivuxolimab. CDR3 DNA sequence: TGTGCCTGGAGCTCTAGGATGCCTTGGACTGAAGCTTTCTTT. Translation gives CAWSSRMPWTEAFF.